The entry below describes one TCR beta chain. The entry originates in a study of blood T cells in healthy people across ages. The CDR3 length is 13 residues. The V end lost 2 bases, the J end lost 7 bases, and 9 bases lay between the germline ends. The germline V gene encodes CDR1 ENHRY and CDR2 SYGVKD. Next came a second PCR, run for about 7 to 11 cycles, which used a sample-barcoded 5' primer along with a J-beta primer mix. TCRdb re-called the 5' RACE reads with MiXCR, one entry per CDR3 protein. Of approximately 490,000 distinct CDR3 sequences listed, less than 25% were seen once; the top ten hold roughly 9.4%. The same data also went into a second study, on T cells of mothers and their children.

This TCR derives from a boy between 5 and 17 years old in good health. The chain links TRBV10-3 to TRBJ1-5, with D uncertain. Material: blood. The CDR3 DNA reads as TGTGCCATCAGTGAGAACATCGAACAGCCCCAGCATTTT. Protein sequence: CAISENIEQPQHF.